This entry features one T cell receptor (beta chain) sequence. The data belong to a study of blood T cell repertoires in COVID-19. Across the study: T cells, B-cell-depleted T cells, or PBMCs provided the cDNA or gDNA that served as material.

CDR3 length: 12 amino acids. Germline V lookup: CDR1 SGHTA, CDR2 FQGNSA. Trimming pared 2 bases from V and 10 bases from J, leaving 9 bases between. The Seattle patients, enrolled during active infection, were followed longitudinally. Study processing details: From reference gene primer amplification, estimates of nucleated cell counts were derived. Some clones are missing from TCRdb's copy, which holds only in-frame ones; the method was immunoSEQ multiplex PCR. That table furnishes V, J and clone size, whereas the DNA furnished D and trimming. The data contain fewer than 250,000 clones, 82% of them singletons.

The sequenced sample was peripheral blood. The chain couples TRBV7-2 to TRBJ2-1; no clear D. The receptor was isolated from a woman in her fifties or sixties with COVID-19, enrolled during active disease. The CDR3 loop is CASSLTPGEQFF. The CDR3 nucleotides are TGTGCCAGCAGCTTAACGCCCGGGGAGCAGTTCTTC.